This entry concerns a single T cell receptor beta chain. Its antigen is unknown. The data belong to a study of CD8 T cells in ankylosing spondylitis. Study-wide points: Blood from ankylosing spondylitis patients appeared to carry a characteristic roughly 8-variant TCR beta motif. The authors reported significant enrichment of disease-linked clones in matched ankylosing spondylitis synovial fluid. Reactive arthritis synovial fluid and blood previously showed some of these motif variants.

Libraries for TCR beta were made by quantitative 5'-RACE with molecular barcodes. TCRdb recomputed calls from the 5' RACE reads with MiXCR, one row per CDR3 protein. This table has about 18,000 distinct CDR3 sequences, approximately 8% appearing once. This CDR3 spans 14 amino acids. The V end lost 3 bases, the J end lost 4 bases, and 9 bases lay between the germline ends. Germline V lookup: CDR1 LGHDT, CDR2 YNNKEL (reference sequence). Sequenced: blood. The chain is built from TRBV3-1 and TRBJ2-2; TRBD1 is a possible D gene (6 bases). This TCR came from a male donor with ankylosing spondylitis or in good health (not recorded which). The CDR3 here is CASSQNRATGELFF. The CDR3 nucleotides read TGTGCCAGCAGCCAGAACAGGGCCACCGGGGAGCTGTTTTTT.